This TCR beta chain is drawn from a study of regulatory T cells in long-lasting Graves disease. Time point in this sample: newly diagnosed GD, antithyroid drugs for less than 3 months. PBMC RNA was the source of the TCR library. Xi'an, China, was home to the endocrinology department that provided patients. CDR3-region Arm-PCR and iRepertoire HTBI primers produced the TCR beta libraries. In the original processing: In the combined samples, 62 TRBV and 14 to 15 TRBJ segments were identified. TCRdb re-called the multiplex PCR reads through MiXCR, storing one row per CDR3 protein. The V and J calls were determined by TCRdb, not by the authors. This sample yields 300,000 to 400,000 distinct CDR3 sequences, of which about a sixth are seen a single time; around a fifth belongs to the top ten. The table lists this clonotype with many counts. Its antigen is currently unknown. The study, taken as a whole, reports: Graves' patients with persistent disease showed TCR diversity lower than patients newly diagnosed.

The origin of this receptor is a female donor with Graves disease. The sample here was peripheral blood mononuclear cells (PBMCs), taken at new diagnosis, from a patient treated with antithyroid drugs.

Written as DNA, the CDR3 is TGTGCCAGCAGCTTAGAGCACACAGATACGCAGTATTTT. This gives the protein CASSLEHTDTQYF. V usage is TRBV11-3 and J usage is TRBJ2-3; D call uncertain. V shed 0 bases and J shed 2 bases, with 3 bases lying between them. The CDR3 has 13 amino acids. The germline gives CDR1 SGHNT, CDR2 YENEEA.